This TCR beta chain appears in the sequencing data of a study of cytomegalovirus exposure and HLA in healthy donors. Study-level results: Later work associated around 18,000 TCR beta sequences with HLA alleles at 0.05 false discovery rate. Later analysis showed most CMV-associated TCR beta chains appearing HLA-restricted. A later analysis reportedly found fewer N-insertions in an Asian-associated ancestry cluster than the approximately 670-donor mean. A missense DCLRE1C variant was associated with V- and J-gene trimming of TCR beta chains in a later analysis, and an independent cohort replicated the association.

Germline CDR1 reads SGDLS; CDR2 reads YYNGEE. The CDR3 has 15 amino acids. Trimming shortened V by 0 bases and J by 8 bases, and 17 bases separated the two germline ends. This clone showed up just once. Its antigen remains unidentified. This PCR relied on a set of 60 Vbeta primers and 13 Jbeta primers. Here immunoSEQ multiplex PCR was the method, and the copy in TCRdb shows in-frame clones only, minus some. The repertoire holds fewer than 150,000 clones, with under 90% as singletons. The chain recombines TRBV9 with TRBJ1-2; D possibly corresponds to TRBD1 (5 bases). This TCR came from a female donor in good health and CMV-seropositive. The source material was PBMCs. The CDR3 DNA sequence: TGTGCCAGCAGCGTAGCCGGGACTCAGGGAAGAGGCTACACCTTC. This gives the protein CASSVAGTQGRGYTF.